This entry lists 12 T cell receptor beta chains sequenced from one sample in a study of CD8 T cells in cerebrospinal fluid in Alzheimer's disease. TCRdb reprocessed the 10x single-cell sequencing reads, with one entry per CDR3 protein and no DNA. The repertoire table contains 1,300 to 1,500 distinct CDR3 sequences. The sample comprised cerebrospinal fluid. The receptors shown here come from a human donor with Alzheimer's disease.

Measured by frequency, this clonotype is medium-sized (0.01 to 0.1%). The CDR3 is CATRQGPNTGELFF. V gene TRBV27 combines with J gene TRBJ2-2; without DNA, the TCRdb call of TRBD1 cannot be checked. The germline CDR1 and CDR2 sequences are MNHEY and SMNVEV (reference sequence). The CDR3 contains 14 residues.

By frequency, this clonotype registers large. The chain combines TRBV7-6 with TRBJ2-5. The CDR3 covers 12 residues. Germline CDR1 and CDR2: SGHVS and FNYEAQ. CDR3 region: CASSRNQETQYF.

This clonotype is identified as medium-sized from frequency. The rearrangement links TRBV4-2 to TRBJ1-5; TCRdb lists TRBD1, though no DNA is available to test this call. Germline V gene data show CDR1 as LGHNA and CDR2 as YNFKEQ. The CDR3 is 15 amino acids. This CDR3 reads CASSQETGAGQPQHF.

Frequency places this clonotype as medium-sized. This CDR3 reads CASSPRGSTDTQYF. The chain employs TRBV9 and TRBJ2-3; TCRdb reports TRBD2, a call that lacks DNA to check it against. CDR3 length: 14 amino acids. Germline V CDR1 and CDR2: SGDLS, YYNGEE. Full variable domain (rest looked up from reference TRBV9 and TRBJ2-3): DSGVTQTPKHLITATGQRVTLRCSPRSGDLSVYWYQQSLDQGLQFLIQYYNGEERAKGNILERFSAQQFPDLHSELNLSSLELGDSALYFCASSPRGSTDTQYFGPGTRLTVL.

By frequency, this clonotype is medium-sized. The chain uses TRBV5-1 and TRBJ2-1; TCRdb's D call, TRBD2, is unchecked because there is no DNA. From germline, CDR1 is SGHRS and CDR2 YFSETQ. The CDR3 loop spans 15 amino acids. CDR3 residues: CASSQTSVPDNEQFF.

According to its frequency, this clonotype is large (0.1 to 1%). The chain is built from TRBV7-2 and TRBJ2-2. Germline values: CDR1 SGHTA, CDR2 FQGNSA. CDR3 length equals 14 residues. The CDR3 sequence: CASSPQVFTGELFF.

Frequency places this clonotype as large. The genes are TRBV6-1 and TRBJ1-1. CDR1 and CDR2 from the germline V gene are MNHNS and SASEGT. The CDR3 runs to 12 residues. CDR3 amino acids: CASSYVDTEAFF.

Measured by frequency, this clonotype is medium-sized. The rearrangement joins TRBV4-1 to TRBJ2-3; there is no DNA to check the TCRdb D call of TRBD1. This CDR3 is 17 amino acids long. CDR1 and CDR2 from the germline V gene are MGHRA and YSYEKL. CDR3 sequence reads: CASSQDPAGALPDTQYF.

This sequence joins TRBV28 and TRBJ2-7; TCRdb proposes TRBD1, but this gene call is untestable without DNA. The CDR3 consists of 14 residues. CDR1 is MDHEN, CDR2 SYDVKM, per germline. Here the CDR3 reads CASSARGQTYEQYF. Full variable domain (outside the CDR3, taken from reference TRBV28 and TRBJ2-7): DVKVTQSSRYLVKRTGEKVFLECVQDMDHENMFWYRQDPGLGLRLIYFSYDVKMKEKGDIPEGYSVSREKKERFSLILESASTNQTSMYLCASSARGQTYEQYFGPGTRLTVT.

The chain combines TRBV5-4 with TRBJ2-7; TCRdb outputs TRBD2, but without DNA this stays unchecked. The CDR3 spans 18 residues. Germline V lookup: CDR1 SGHNT, CDR2 YYREEE (reference sequence). CDR3 sequence: CASSVGDRAGGPSYEQYF.

This clonotype shows up as medium-sized by frequency. This chain joins TRBV4-2 and TRBJ2-3; the D call of TRBD2 rests on TCRdb alone, since no DNA is present to check it. CDR3 size: 20 residues. Looked up from germline, CDR1 is LGHNA and CDR2 is YNFKEQ. CDR3 loop: CASSQDIGLAGFSSTDTQYF.

V is TRBV4-2 and J is TRBJ1-2; TCRdb's D gene call, TRBD1, goes unchecked for lack of DNA. CDR1 and CDR2 (germline): LGHNA, YNFKEQ. CDR3 length: 14 residues. The CDR3: CASSQDRTGYGYTF.